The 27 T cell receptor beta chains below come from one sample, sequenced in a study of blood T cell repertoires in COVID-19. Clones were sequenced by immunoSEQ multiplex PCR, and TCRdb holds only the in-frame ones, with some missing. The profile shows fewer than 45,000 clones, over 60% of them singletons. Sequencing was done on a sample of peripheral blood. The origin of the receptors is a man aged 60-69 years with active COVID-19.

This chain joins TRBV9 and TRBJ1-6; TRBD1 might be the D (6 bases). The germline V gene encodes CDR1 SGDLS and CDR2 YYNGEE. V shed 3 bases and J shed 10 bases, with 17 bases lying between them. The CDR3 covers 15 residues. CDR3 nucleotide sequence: TGTGCCAGCAGCGAGACTCAGGGGCCTGGATCACCCCTCCACTTT. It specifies CASSETQGPGSPLHF. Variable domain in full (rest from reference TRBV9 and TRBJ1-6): DSGVTQTPKHLITATGQRVTLRCSPRSGDLSVYWYQQSLDQGLQFLIQYYNGEERAKGNILERFSAQQFPDLHSELNLSSLELGDSALYFCASSETQGPGSPLHFGNGTRLTVT.

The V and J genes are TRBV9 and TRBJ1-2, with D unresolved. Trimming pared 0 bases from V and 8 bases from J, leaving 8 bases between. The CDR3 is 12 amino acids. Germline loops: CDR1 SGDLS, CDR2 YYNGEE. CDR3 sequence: CASSVGSRGYTF. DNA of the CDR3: TGTGCCAGCAGCGTAGGGTCGAGGGGCTACACCTTC. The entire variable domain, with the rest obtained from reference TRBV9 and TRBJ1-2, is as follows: DSGVTQTPKHLITATGQRVTLRCSPRSGDLSVYWYQQSLDQGLQFLIQYYNGEERAKGNILERFSAQQFPDLHSELNLSSLELGDSALYFCASSVGSRGYTFGSGTRLTVV.

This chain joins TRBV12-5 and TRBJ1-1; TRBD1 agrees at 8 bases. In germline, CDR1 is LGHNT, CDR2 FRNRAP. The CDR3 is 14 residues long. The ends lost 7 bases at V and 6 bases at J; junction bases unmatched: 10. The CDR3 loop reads CASVPGQGFAEAFF. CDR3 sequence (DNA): TGTGCTAGTGTCCCTGGACAGGGATTCGCTGAAGCTTTCTTT.

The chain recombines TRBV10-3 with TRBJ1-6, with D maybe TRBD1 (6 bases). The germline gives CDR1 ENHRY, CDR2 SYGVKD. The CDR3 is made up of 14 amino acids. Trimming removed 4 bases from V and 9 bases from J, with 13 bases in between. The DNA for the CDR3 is TGTGCCATCAGTGTTGGAACAGGGCGTTCACCCCTCCACTTT. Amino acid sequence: CAISVGTGRSPLHF.

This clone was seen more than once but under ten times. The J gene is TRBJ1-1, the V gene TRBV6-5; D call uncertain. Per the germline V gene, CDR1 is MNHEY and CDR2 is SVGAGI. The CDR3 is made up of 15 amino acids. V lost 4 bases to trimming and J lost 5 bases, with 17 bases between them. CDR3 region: CASSFAQRGYTEAFF. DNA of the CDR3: TGTGCCAGCAGTTTCGCACAGAGAGGGTATACTGAAGCTTTCTTT.

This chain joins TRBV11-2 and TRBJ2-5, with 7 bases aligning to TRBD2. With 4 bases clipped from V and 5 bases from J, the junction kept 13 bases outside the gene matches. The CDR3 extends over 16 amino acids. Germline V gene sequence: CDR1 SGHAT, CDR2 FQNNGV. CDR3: CASSSRSGLVIETQYF. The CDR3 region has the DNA TGTGCCAGCAGCTCCCGATCCGGACTAGTTATCGAGACCCAGTACTTC.

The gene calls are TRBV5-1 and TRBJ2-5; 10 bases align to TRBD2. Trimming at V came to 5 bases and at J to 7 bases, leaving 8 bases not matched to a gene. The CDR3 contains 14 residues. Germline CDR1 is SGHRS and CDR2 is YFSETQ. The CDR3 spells CASRDLAGAGTQYF. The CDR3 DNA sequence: TGCGCCAGCAGAGATCTAGCGGGGGCAGGGACCCAGTACTTC.

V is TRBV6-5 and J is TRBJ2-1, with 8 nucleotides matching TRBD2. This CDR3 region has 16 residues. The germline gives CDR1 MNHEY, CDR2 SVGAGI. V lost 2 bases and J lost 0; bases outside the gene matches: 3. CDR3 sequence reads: CASSYGSGVSYNEQFF. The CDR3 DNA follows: TGTGCCAGCAGTTACGGTAGCGGGGTCTCCTACAATGAGCAGTTCTTC.

The CDR3 DNA reads TGTGCCAGCAGTCTCCGGGAACAAGAGACCCAGTACTTC. It encodes CASSLREQETQYF. The chain is built from TRBV27 and TRBJ2-5; TRBD2 might be the D (5 bases). Germline V gene sequence: CDR1 MNHEY, CDR2 SMNVEV (reference sequence). There are 13 residues in the CDR3. Trimming stripped 5 bases from V and 2 bases from J, with 9 bases between.

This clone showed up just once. CDR3 nucleotides: TGCGCCAGCAGCCAAGAAACAGCAAACACTGAAGCTTTCTTT. Protein sequence: CASSQETANTEAFF. The chain carries TRBV4-3 and TRBJ1-1, with unresolved D. V lost 0 bases and J 2 bases, leaving 7 bases between the germline ends. This CDR3 is built from 14 residues. Germline V gene sequence: CDR1 LGHNA, CDR2 YSLEER.

CDR3 DNA sequence: TGTGCCACCAGCAGATCAAACCAGGACACCGGGGAGCTGTTTTTT. Protein: CATSRSNQDTGELFF. The chain uses TRBV15 and TRBJ2-2; D not certain. Trimming took 2 bases from V and 3 from J, leaving 10 bases between them. CDR3 length equals 15 residues. Germline loops: CDR1 LNHNV, CDR2 YYDKDF (reference sequence).

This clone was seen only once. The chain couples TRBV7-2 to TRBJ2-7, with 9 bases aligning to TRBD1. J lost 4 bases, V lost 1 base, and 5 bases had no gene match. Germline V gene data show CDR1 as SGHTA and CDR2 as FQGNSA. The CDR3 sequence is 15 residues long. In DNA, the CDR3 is TGTGCCAGCAGCTTAGGGGGACAGGGTTCTTACGAGCAGTACTTC. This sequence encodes CASSLGGQGSYEQYF.

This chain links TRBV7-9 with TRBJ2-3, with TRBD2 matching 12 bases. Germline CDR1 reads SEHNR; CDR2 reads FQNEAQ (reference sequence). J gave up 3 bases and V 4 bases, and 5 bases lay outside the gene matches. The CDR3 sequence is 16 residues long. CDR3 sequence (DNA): TGTGCCAGCAGCTATGGGACTAGCGGGCCAACAGATACGCAGTATTTT. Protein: CASSYGTSGPTDTQYF.

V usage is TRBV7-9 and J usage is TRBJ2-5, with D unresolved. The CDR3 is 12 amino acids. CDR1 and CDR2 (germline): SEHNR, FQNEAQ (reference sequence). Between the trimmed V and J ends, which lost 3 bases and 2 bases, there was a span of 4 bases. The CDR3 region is CASSLEQETQYF. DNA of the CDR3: TGTGCCAGCAGCTTGGAGCAAGAGACCCAGTACTTC.

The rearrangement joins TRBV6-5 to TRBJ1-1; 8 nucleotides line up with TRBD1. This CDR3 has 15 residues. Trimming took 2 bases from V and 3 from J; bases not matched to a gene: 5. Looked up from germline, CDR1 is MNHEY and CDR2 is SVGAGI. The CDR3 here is CASSYQGAKYTEAFF. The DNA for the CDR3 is TGTGCCAGCAGTTACCAGGGGGCGAAGTACACTGAAGCTTTCTTT.

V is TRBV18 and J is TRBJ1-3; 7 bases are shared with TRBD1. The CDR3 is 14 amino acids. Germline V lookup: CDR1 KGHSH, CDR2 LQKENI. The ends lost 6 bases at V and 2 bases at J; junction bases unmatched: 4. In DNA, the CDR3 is TGTGCCAGCTCCGTAGACAGGGCTGGAAACACCATATATTTT. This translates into CASSVDRAGNTIYF.

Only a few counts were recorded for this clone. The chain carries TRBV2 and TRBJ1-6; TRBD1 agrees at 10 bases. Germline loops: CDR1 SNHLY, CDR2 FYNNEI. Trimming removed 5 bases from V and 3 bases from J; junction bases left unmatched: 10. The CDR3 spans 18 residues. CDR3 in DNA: TGTGCCAGCAGTCGTCCCGGGACAGGGGTCGGCTATAATTCACCCCTCCACTTT. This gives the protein CASSRPGTGVGYNSPLHF. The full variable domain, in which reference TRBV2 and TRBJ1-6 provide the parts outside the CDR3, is EPEVTQTPSHQVTQMGQEVILRCVPISNHLYFYWYRQILGQKVEFLVSFYNNEISEKSEIFDDQFSVERPDGSNFTLKIRSTKLEDSAMYFCASSRPGTGVGYNSPLHFGNGTRLTVT.

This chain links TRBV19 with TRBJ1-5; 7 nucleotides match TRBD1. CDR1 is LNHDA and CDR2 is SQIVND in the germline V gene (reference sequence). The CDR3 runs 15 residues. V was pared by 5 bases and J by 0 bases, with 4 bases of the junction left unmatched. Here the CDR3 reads CASSPTGFSNQPQHF. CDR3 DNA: TGTGCCAGTAGTCCGACAGGGTTTAGCAATCAGCCCCAGCATTTT.

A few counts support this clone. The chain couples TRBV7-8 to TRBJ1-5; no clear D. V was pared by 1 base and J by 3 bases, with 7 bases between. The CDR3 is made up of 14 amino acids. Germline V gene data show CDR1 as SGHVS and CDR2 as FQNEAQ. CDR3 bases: TGTGCCAGCAGCTTAGTCTCCCTCAATCAGCCCCAGCATTTT. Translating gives CASSLVSLNQPQHF.

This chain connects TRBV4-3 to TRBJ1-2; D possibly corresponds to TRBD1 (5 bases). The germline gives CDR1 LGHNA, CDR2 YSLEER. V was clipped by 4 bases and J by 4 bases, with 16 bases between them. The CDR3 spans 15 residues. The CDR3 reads CASSPFQGASYGYTF. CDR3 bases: TGCGCCAGCAGCCCATTTCAAGGGGCTAGCTATGGCTACACCTTC.

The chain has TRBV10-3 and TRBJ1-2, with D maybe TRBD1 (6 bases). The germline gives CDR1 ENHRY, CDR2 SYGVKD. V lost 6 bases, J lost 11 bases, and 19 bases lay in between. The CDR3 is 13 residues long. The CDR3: CAISLGQSSGYTF. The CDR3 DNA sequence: TGTGCCATCAGCCTAGGACAGTCTTCAGGTTACACCTTC.

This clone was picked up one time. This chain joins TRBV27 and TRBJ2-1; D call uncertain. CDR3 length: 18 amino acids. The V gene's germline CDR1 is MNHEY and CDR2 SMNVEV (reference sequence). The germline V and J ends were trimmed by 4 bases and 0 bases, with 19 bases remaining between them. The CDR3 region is CASSSPLFYSSSYNEQFF. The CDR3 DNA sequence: TGTGCCAGCAGTTCTCCCTTATTCTACTCAAGCTCCTACAATGAGCAGTTCTTC.

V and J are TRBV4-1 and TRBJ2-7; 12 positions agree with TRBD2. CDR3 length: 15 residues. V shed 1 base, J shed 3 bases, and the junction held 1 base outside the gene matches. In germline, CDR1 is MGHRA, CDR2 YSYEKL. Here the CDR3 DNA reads TGCGCCAGCAGCCAAGGACTAGCGGGAGTCTACGAGCAGTACTTC. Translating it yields CASSQGLAGVYEQYF.

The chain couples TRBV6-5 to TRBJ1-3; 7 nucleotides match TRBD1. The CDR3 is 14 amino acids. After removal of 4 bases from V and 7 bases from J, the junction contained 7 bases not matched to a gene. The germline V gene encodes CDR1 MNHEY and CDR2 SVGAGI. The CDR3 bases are TGTGCCAGCAGTTTACAGGGGAGATCGAACACCATATATTTT. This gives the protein CASSLQGRSNTIYF.

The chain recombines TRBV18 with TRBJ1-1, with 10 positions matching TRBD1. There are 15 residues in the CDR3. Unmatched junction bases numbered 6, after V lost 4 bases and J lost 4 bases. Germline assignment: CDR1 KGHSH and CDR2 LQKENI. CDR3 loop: CASSLQGQGFTEAFF. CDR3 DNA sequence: TGTGCCAGCTCACTCCAGGGACAGGGGTTCACTGAAGCTTTCTTT. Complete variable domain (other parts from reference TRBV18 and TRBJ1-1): NAGVMQNPRHLVRRRGQEARLRCSPMKGHSHVYWYRQLPEEGLKFMVYLQKENIIDESGMPKERFSAEFPKEGPSILRIQQVVRGDSAAYFCASSLQGQGFTEAFFGQGTRLTVV.

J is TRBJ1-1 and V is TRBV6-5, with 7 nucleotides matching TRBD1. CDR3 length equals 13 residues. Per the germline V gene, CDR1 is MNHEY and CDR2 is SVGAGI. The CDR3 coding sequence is TGTGTTGCAATGACAGGGTATTATACTGAAGCTTTCTTT. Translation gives CVAMTGYYTEAFF.

The CDR3 loop is CASSVSRVVYEQYF. The CDR3, as DNA: TGTGCCAGCAGTGTCTCGCGGGTTGTATACGAGCAGTACTTC. The rearrangement joins TRBV6-2 or TRBV6-3 to TRBJ2-7; possible D gene TRBD2, 5 bases. Germline V gene data show CDR1 as MNHEY and CDR2 as SVGEGT. This CDR3 contains 14 residues. Between the trimmed V and J ends, which lost 5 bases and 4 bases, there was a span of 15 bases.